Each of the 14 T cell receptor beta chains below was sequenced from the same sample in a study of cytomegalovirus exposure and HLA in healthy donors. Use of 60 Vbeta and 13 Jbeta primers characterized the PCR. TCRdb keeps only in-frame clones here, not all; method: immunoSEQ multiplex PCR. The table shows around 300,000 clones, with around four fifths occurring only once. Source material: PBMCs. The receptors come from a woman aged 40 to 50 in good health and CMV-seropositive.

The chain carries TRBV5-1 and TRBJ2-5, with TRBD1 matching over 7 bases. The CDR3 length is 14 residues. CDR1 and CDR2 from the germline V gene are SGHRS and YFSETQ. J lost 1 base, V lost 6 bases, and 6 bases had no gene match. As DNA, the CDR3 is TGCGCCAGCACCGAAGGGACAGCCCAAGAGACCCAGTACTTC. This encodes CASTEGTAQETQYF.

This CDR3 reads CSVEETGGYQETQYF. CDR3 coding DNA: TGCAGCGTTGAAGAGACGGGGGGATATCAAGAGACCCAGTACTTC. The chain combines TRBV29-1 with TRBJ2-5; 7 positions match TRBD2. Germline V gene sequence: CDR1 SQVTM, CDR2 ANQGSEA. V lost 0 bases and J lost 2; bases outside the gene matches: 6. The CDR3 length is 15 residues.

A remark on this clone: Distinct nucleotide sequences in the sample also encode this CDR3. J is TRBJ1-2 and V is TRBV28; 7 bases line up with TRBD1. The V and J ends lost 3 bases and 8 bases, in that order; junction bases with no gene match: 6. Germline V CDR1 and CDR2: MDHEN, SYDVKM. The CDR3 extends over 13 amino acids. CDR3 sequence (DNA): TGTGCCAGCAGTTTGGTACAGGGGTACGGCTACACCTTC. Protein product: CASSLVQGYGYTF.

This clone is a singleton in its sample. This chain joins TRBV5-6 and TRBJ1-1, with D uncertain. The CDR3 contains 15 residues. The V gene's germline CDR1 is SGHDT and CDR2 YYEEEE. Trimming shortened V by 4 bases and J by 2 bases, and 15 bases separated the two germline ends. The CDR3 spells CASSLRRPGNTEAFF. The CDR3 DNA reads as TGTGCCAGCAGCCTAAGGCGTCCGGGAAACACTGAAGCTTTCTTT.

The chain couples TRBV11-3 to TRBJ1-1; no clear D. The CDR3 runs 15 residues. Germline-derived CDR1 and CDR2 are SGHNT and YENEEA. V was shortened by 0 bases and J by 1 base, with 9 bases between the two germline ends. The chain's CDR3 is CASSLDGFGNTEAFF. The DNA for the CDR3 is TGTGCCAGCAGCTTAGACGGGTTTGGGAACACTGAAGCTTTCTTT.

This clone was recorded only once. V is TRBV7-6 and J is TRBJ1-2; D might be TRBD1 (6 bases). V was trimmed by 1 base and J by 4 bases, leaving 10 bases between them. CDR1 is SGHVS and CDR2 is FNYEAQ in the germline V gene. The CDR3 covers 14 residues. CDR3: CASSLGAGAYGYTF. DNA of the CDR3: TGTGCCAGCAGCTTAGGGGCAGGGGCCTATGGCTACACCTTC. The full variable domain, rest sourced from reference TRBV7-6 and TRBJ1-2, is GAGVSQSPRYKVTKRGQDVALRCDPISGHVSLYWYRQALGQGPEFLTYFNYEAQQDKSGLPNDRFSAERPEGSISTLTIQRTEQRDSAMYRCASSLGAGAYGYTFGSGTRLTVV.

The V gene is TRBV6-1, the J gene TRBJ2-1, with D unclear. This CDR3 has 11 residues. Trimming shortened V by 8 bases and J by 8 bases, and 10 bases separated the two germline ends. The germline CDR1 and CDR2 sequences are MNHNS and SASEGT. The CDR3 bases are TGTGCCAGCTCAATGGGCTATGAGCAGTTCTTC. Translated, it gives CASSMGYEQFF.

The chain recombines TRBV6-5 with TRBJ1-1; maybe TRBD1 (6 bases). V was clipped by 0 bases and J by 5 bases, with 13 bases between them. From germline, CDR1 is MNHEY and CDR2 SVGAGI. This CDR3 spans 15 amino acids. The CDR3 region is CASSYSAGEWTEAFF. CDR3 sequence (DNA): TGTGCCAGCAGTTACTCTGCAGGGGAATGGACTGAAGCTTTCTTT.

The chain has TRBV7-2 and TRBJ1-1, with no clear D. Germline values: CDR1 SGHTA, CDR2 FQGNSA. The CDR3 has 13 amino acids. V was trimmed by 5 bases and J by 4 bases, leaving 11 bases between them. The CDR3 reads CASSEGSRTEAFF. The CDR3 region has the DNA TGTGCCAGCAGCGAAGGGAGTCGCACTGAAGCTTTCTTT.

Comments on this clone: Different DNA sequences within this sample yield the same CDR3. This chain joins TRBV15 and TRBJ1-1; possible D gene TRBD1, 5 bases. With 0 bases removed from V and 1 base from J, the gap between germline ends came to 6 bases. The CDR3 runs to 14 residues. Germline V CDR1 and CDR2: LNHNV, YYDKDF (reference sequence). The CDR3 DNA follows: TGTGCCACCAGCAGAGATAGGGGGAACACTGAAGCTTTCTTT. Translating it yields CATSRDRGNTEAFF.

The chain joins TRBV9 to TRBJ1-6; D unresolved. This CDR3 comprises 14 residues. Germline V lookup: CDR1 SGDLS, CDR2 YYNGEE. Trimming took 0 bases from V and 7 from J, leaving 8 bases between them. CDR3 DNA: TGTGCCAGCAGCGTAGCTTCTATGAATTCACCCCTCCACTTT. Translating it yields CASSVASMNSPLHF.

The chain employs TRBV6-6 and TRBJ1-1, with unresolved D. The CDR3 sequence is 14 residues long. Trimming took off 0 bases at V and 0 bases at J, with 5 bases between the two ends. CDR1 MNHNY and CDR2 SVGAGI come from the germline V gene (reference sequence). The CDR3 sequence is CASSYSTLNTEAFF. The CDR3 DNA follows: TGTGCCAGCAGTTACTCGACTTTGAACACTGAAGCTTTCTTT.

V is TRBV27 and J is TRBJ1-1; the match to TRBD1 covers 10 bases. V trimming: 7 bases; J trimming: 1 base; junction bases outside the gene matches: 3. This CDR3 spans 14 amino acids. Germline V CDR1 and CDR2: MNHEY, SMNVEV (reference sequence). The CDR3 sequence is CASKGQGWNTEAFF. The CDR3, as DNA: TGTGCCAGCAAGGGACAGGGGTGGAACACTGAAGCTTTCTTT.

This chain links TRBV29-1 with TRBJ1-4; weak D call: TRBD1 (5 bases). Looked up from germline, CDR1 is SQVTM and CDR2 is ANQGSEA. There are 14 residues in the CDR3. V dropped 5 bases and J dropped 0 bases, with 10 bases sitting between them. The CDR3 DNA follows: TGCAGCGTTAAGGGGTCGGCAACTAATGAAAAACTGTTTTTT. Translation gives CSVKGSATNEKLFF.